The 8 T cell receptor beta chains in this list originate from one sample, sequenced in a study of cytomegalovirus exposure and HLA in healthy donors. The PCR employed 60 Vbeta primers together with 13 Jbeta primers. Method: immunoSEQ multiplex PCR; TCRdb's copy keeps in-frame clones and lacks some. The sample holds approximately 58,000 clones. Material: PBMCs. The source is a woman aged 50 to 65 in good health and CMV-seropositive.

V and J are TRBV7-9 and TRBJ1-5, with D tentatively TRBD1 (5 bases). Germline assignment: CDR1 SEHNR and CDR2 FQNEAQ (reference sequence). Trimming stripped 0 bases from V and 3 bases from J, with 6 bases between. The CDR3 covers 14 residues. The CDR3 spells CASSLAQVNQPQHF. For the CDR3, the DNA is TGTGCCAGCAGCTTAGCACAGGTCAATCAGCCCCAGCATTTT.

This sequence joins TRBV4-3 and TRBJ1-6, with 8 bases identical to TRBD1. The CDR3 contains 16 residues. Germline assignment: CDR1 LGHNA and CDR2 YSLEER. J gave up 1 base and V 4 bases, and 3 bases lay outside the gene matches. CDR3 in amino acids: CASSPQGASYNSPLHF. As DNA, the CDR3 is TGCGCCAGCAGCCCTCAGGGGGCATCCTATAATTCACCCCTCCACTTT.

The genes are TRBV4-2 and TRBJ2-1; tentatively, D is TRBD2 (6 bases). CDR1 and CDR2 (germline): LGHNA, YNFKEQ. V lost 0 bases and J lost 3, with 12 bases in between. This CDR3 contains 16 residues. The CDR3 loop reads CASSQDWGGIYNEQFF. In DNA, the CDR3 is TGTGCCAGCAGCCAAGATTGGGGCGGGATCTACAATGAGCAGTTCTTC.

The J gene is TRBJ1-5, the V gene TRBV19; 7 bases align to TRBD1. The trim removed 6 bases at V and 4 bases at J, leaving 9 bases unmatched. Germline loops: CDR1 LNHDA, CDR2 SQIVND (reference sequence). The CDR3 spans 15 residues. The CDR3 DNA reads TGTGCCAGTAGAGGAGACAGGGCTAGAAATCAGCCCCAGCATTTT. Translating it yields CASRGDRARNQPQHF.

The J gene is TRBJ1-3, the V gene TRBV11-1; TRBD1 agrees at 7 bases. The CDR3 totals 14 residues. Germline V gene lookup returns CDR1 SGHAT and CDR2 FQDESV (reference sequence). J was trimmed by 4 bases and V by 4 bases; bases with no gene match: 4. The CDR3 protein is CASSSPGQGNTIYF. The CDR3, as DNA: TGTGCCAGCAGCTCACCGGGACAGGGAAACACCATATATTTT.

V is TRBV6-6 and J is TRBJ2-1; 10 bases align to TRBD1. Germline CDR1 is MNHNY and CDR2 is SVGAGI (reference sequence). V lost 4 bases and J lost 7; bases outside the gene matches: 7. This CDR3 region has 15 residues. CDR3 nucleotides: TGTGCCAGCAGTTCCCCGGGACAGGGGAAGAATGAGCAGTTCTTC. Translating gives CASSSPGQGKNEQFF.

The V call is TRBV6-1, the J call TRBJ2-3, with TRBD2 identical over 9 bases. The germline V gene encodes CDR1 MNHNS and CDR2 SASEGT. CDR3 length equals 14 residues. V lost 10 bases and J lost 2; bases outside the gene matches: 7. CDR3 loop: CATVAGVVTDTQYF. CDR3 DNA sequence: TGTGCCACCGTAGCGGGAGTTGTCACAGATACGCAGTATTTT.

This chain connects TRBV6-1 to TRBJ1-5; D unresolved. Trimming took off 7 bases at V and 0 bases at J, with 7 bases between the two ends. CDR3 length: 13 residues. CDR1 MNHNS and CDR2 SASEGT come from the germline V gene. The CDR3 DNA reads as TGTGCCAGCACGTTTTATAGCAATCAGCCCCAGCATTTT. As protein: CASTFYSNQPQHF.